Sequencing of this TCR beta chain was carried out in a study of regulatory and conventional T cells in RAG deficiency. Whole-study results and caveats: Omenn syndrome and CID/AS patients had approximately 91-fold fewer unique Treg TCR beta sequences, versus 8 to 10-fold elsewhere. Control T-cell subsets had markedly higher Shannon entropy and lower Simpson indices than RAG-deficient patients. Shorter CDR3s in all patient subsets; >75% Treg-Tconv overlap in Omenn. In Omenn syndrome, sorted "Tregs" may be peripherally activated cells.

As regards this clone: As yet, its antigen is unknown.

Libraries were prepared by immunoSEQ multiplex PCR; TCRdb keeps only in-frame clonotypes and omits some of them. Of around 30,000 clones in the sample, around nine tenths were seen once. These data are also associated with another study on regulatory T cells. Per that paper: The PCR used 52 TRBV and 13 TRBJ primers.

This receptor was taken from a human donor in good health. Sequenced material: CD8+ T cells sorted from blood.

The CDR3 here is CSVEDFPGGGLNTEAFF. Written as DNA, the CDR3 is TGCAGCGTTGAAGATTTCCCAGGGGGCGGGCTAAACACTGAAGCTTTCTTT. The V and J genes are TRBV29-1 and TRBJ1-1; 8 bases line up with TRBD1. The CDR3 contains 17 residues. The germline V gene has CDR1 SQVTM and CDR2 ANQGSEA. The trim removed 0 bases at V and 2 bases at J, leaving 11 bases unmatched. Full variable domain (missing parts from reference TRBV29-1 and TRBJ1-1): SAVISQKPSRDICQRGTSLTIQCQVDSQVTMMFWYRQQPGQSLTLIATANQGSEATYESGFVIDKFPISRPNLTFSTLTVSNMSPEDSSIYLCSVEDFPGGGLNTEAFFGQGTRLTVV.